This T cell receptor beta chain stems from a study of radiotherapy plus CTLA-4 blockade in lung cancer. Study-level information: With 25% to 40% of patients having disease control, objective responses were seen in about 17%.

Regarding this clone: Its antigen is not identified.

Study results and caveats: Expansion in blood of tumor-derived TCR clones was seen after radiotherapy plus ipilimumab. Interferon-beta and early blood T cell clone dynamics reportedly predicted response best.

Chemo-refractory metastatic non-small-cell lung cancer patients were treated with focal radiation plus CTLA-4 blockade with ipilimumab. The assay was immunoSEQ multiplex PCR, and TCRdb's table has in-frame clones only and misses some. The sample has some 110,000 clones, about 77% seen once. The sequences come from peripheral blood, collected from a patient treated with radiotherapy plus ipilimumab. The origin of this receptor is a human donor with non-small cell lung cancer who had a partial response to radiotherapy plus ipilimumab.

The CDR3: CASSPLSRWSYNEQFF. CDR3 nucleotide sequence: TGTGCCAGCAGCCCCCTTTCGAGGTGGTCCTACAATGAGCAGTTCTTC. This chain uses TRBV9 with TRBJ2-1, with D unclear. CDR3 length: 16 residues. Germline V gene data show CDR1 as SGDLS and CDR2 as YYNGEE. Between the trimmed V and J ends, which lost 4 bases and 1 base, there was a span of 15 bases.